The 10 T cell receptor beta chains below were found in one sample sequenced in a study of T cell responses to AZD1222 COVID-19 vaccine. Clones were read by immunoSEQ multiplex PCR, and TCRdb kept only the in-frame ones, dropping some. There are 45,000 to 60,000 clones in the sample; roughly 90% occur only once, and just under 2% lies in the top ten. Sequenced here: peripheral blood, sampled on day 0 of AZD1222 vaccination. The receptors were gathered from an adult in good health.

This sequence joins TRBV2 and TRBJ2-7, with D tentatively TRBD1 or TRBD2 (5 bases each). V was cut by 7 bases and J by 1 base, with 20 bases left in between. This CDR3 contains 16 residues. From germline, CDR1 is SNHLY and CDR2 FYNNEI. CDR3 bases: TGTGCCAGCACCCCCGGGAAGGGGCGCGGGTCCTACGAGCAGTACTTC. Amino acids: CASTPGKGRGSYEQYF.

The chain uses TRBV21-1 and TRBJ1-6. TRBV21-1 is an annotated pseudogene. This CDR3 contains 16 residues. The CDR3 DNA reads as TGTGCCAGCAGCTCTAGAGGGGCAGGGAGAAATTCACCCCTCCACTTT. Translating it yields CASSSRGAGRNSPLHF.

J is TRBJ1-3 and V is TRBV6-5, with no clear D. Germline values: CDR1 MNHEY, CDR2 SVGAGI. The CDR3 has 13 amino acids. V lost 9 bases and J 5 bases, leaving 14 bases between the germline ends. CDR3 DNA sequence: TGTGCCAGTCTTAGAGAGGCAAGAAACACCATATATTTT. Its translation is CASLREARNTIYF.

The J gene is TRBJ2-1, the V gene TRBV10-3, with D maybe TRBD2 (6 bases). The CDR3 spans 13 residues. Germline V lookup: CDR1 ENHRY, CDR2 SYGVKD. V lost 10 bases and J 6 bases, leaving 16 bases between the germline ends. The chain's CDR3 is CATLRGIGNEQFF. In DNA form, the CDR3 reads TGTGCCACCTTACGGGGGATCGGCAATGAGCAGTTCTTC.

The genes are TRBV7-2 and TRBJ2-3, with D hard to call. Germline CDR1 reads SGHTA; CDR2 reads FQGNSA. V was clipped by 0 bases and J by 0 bases, with 7 bases between them. This CDR3 comprises 15 residues. This CDR3 is CASSLAAVSTDTQYF. CDR3 coding DNA: TGTGCCAGCAGCTTAGCTGCGGTTAGCACAGATACGCAGTATTTT.

The genes are TRBV6-5 and TRBJ2-1; perhaps D is TRBD1 or TRBD2 (5 bases each). Germline V gene sequence: CDR1 MNHEY, CDR2 SVGAGI. V was clipped by 7 bases and J by 10 bases, with 17 bases between them. CDR3 length equals 13 residues. The CDR3 sequence: CASIGDGLGEQFF. The CDR3 nucleotides read TGTGCCAGCATAGGGGACGGACTCGGGGAGCAGTTCTTC.

The CDR3 nucleotides are TGTGCCAGCAGCCCCCACACAGGTCCGGCTGGAAACACCATATATTTT. Translated: CASSPHTGPAGNTIYF. The V call is TRBV28, the J call TRBJ1-3; D is perhaps TRBD1 (5 bases). CDR1 is MDHEN and CDR2 is SYDVKM in the germline V gene. V was shortened by 6 bases and J by 2 bases, with 17 bases between the two germline ends. The CDR3 spans 16 residues.

DNA for the CDR3: TGTGCCATCAGAGGACAGGGCGATCAGCCCCAGCATTTT. Translation: CAIRGQGDQPQHF. The V gene is TRBV10-3, the J gene TRBJ1-5; 8 nucleotides line up with TRBD1. Trimming took 6 bases from V and 5 from J; bases not matched to a gene: 3. The germline gives CDR1 ENHRY, CDR2 SYGVKD. This CDR3 is 13 amino acids long.

The chain uses TRBV28 and TRBJ1-2; the D is unclear. The germline gives CDR1 MDHEN, CDR2 SYDVKM. This CDR3 is 13 amino acids long. V was shortened by 6 bases and J by 3 bases, with 11 bases between the two germline ends. The CDR3 DNA follows: TGTGCCAGCAGCTCGTACGCATACTATGGCTACACCTTC. It is translated as CASSSYAYYGYTF.

The chain carries TRBV3-1 (or the pseudogene TRBV3-2) and TRBJ1-2, with D possibly being TRBD1 (5 bases). Trimming stripped 0 bases from V and 7 bases from J, with 24 bases between. This CDR3 has 18 residues. Germline CDR1 and CDR2: LGHDT and YNNKEL (reference sequence). The CDR3 DNA sequence: TGTGCCAGCAGCCAAGAAATAAGTTTTGGGGGTCTTTCTGGTGGCTACACCTTC. It translates to CASSQEISFGGLSGGYTF.